One sample yielded the 30 T cell receptor beta chains listed below, sequenced in a study of CD8 T cells in ankylosing spondylitis. TCRdb called the 5' RACE reads again in MiXCR, with one record for every CDR3 protein. Of 100,000 to 150,000 distinct CDR3 sequences listed, roughly an eighth are singletons. Sequencing input: blood, either unsorted or a sorted T cell fraction (not recorded which). The origin of the receptors is a female donor with ankylosing spondylitis or in good health (not recorded which).

This clonotype was seen repeatedly, ten times or more. The chain combines TRBV20-1 with TRBJ1-6; a possible D gene is TRBD1 (6 bases). Germline V gene data show CDR1 as DFQATT and CDR2 as SNEGSKA (reference sequence). The CDR3 contains 14 residues. Deletions cut 0 bases from V and 12 bases from J, with 15 bases between. DNA for the CDR3: TGCAGTGCTAGAGACGGACAGAGTAGAGAACCCCTCCACTTT. Translation gives CSARDGQSREPLHF.

This clonotype appeared many times. The V gene is TRBV25-1, the J gene TRBJ2-5; 9 bases map to TRBD1. J lost 5 bases, V lost 5 bases, and 6 bases had no gene match. Germline loops: CDR1 MGHDK, CDR2 SYGVNS. The CDR3 length is 14 residues. CDR3 in DNA: TGTGCCAGCAGTACCTCAGGACAGGGGGAGACCCAGTACTTC. Translation gives CASSTSGQGETQYF.

The V and J genes are TRBV21-1 and TRBJ2-5; the table names TRBD2, a call not compared with the DNA. TRBV21-1 is given as a pseudogene. The CDR3 spans 17 residues. The CDR3 region is CASSKVGLGLAGETQYF. CDR3 bases: TGTGCCAGCAGCAAAGTAGGACTGGGACTAGCGGGAGAGACCCAGTACTTC.

This chain links TRBV4-1 with TRBJ2-5, with D possibly TRBD2 on 6 matching bases. The CDR3 covers 14 residues. From germline, CDR1 is MGHRA and CDR2 YSYEKL. V dropped 5 bases and J dropped 1 base, with 11 bases sitting between them. CDR3 region: CASSTRGSQETQYF. CDR3 nucleotides: TGCGCCAGCAGCACCCGGGGGAGCCAAGAGACCCAGTACTTC.

This chain links TRBV7-9 with TRBJ1-1; the D gene is possibly TRBD1 (6 bases). The CDR3 is 15 amino acids. CDR1 and CDR2 from the germline V gene are SEHNR and FQNEAQ (reference sequence). V gave up 5 bases and J gave up 4 bases, with 17 bases separating them. The CDR3 DNA sequence: TGTGCCAGCAGCCGTCCCATCCTAGGGGGCACTGAAGCTTTCTTT. Amino acid sequence: CASSRPILGGTEAFF.

The rearrangement uses TRBV5-1 and TRBJ2-1, with 7 bases identical to TRBD2. Trimming cost V 2 bases and J 4 bases; bases outside gene matches: 9. The CDR3 runs 16 residues. Germline V CDR1 and CDR2: SGHRS, YFSETQ. The CDR3 bases are TGCGCCAGCAGCTTAGCCCCGGCTAGCGGTTACAATGAGCAGTTCTTC. As protein: CASSLAPASGYNEQFF.

The chain employs TRBV28 and TRBJ1-5; TRBD1 matches 11 bases. CDR3 length: 16 residues. The trim removed 6 bases at V and 7 bases at J, leaving 11 bases unmatched. The V gene's germline CDR1 is MDHEN and CDR2 SYDVKM. CDR3 nucleotides: TGTGCCAGCAGGAGGGGGACAGGGGGTACCGGGCAGCCCCAGCATTTT. Translated: CASRRGTGGTGQPQHF. Based on the CDR3 plus reference TRBV28 and TRBJ1-5, the full variable domain is DVKVTQSSRYLVKRTGEKVFLECVQDMDHENMFWYRQDPGLGLRLIYFSYDVKMKEKGDIPEGYSVSREKKERFSLILESASTNQTSMYLCASRRGTGGTGQPQHFGDGTRLSIL.

At least ten counts were recorded for this clonotype. V is TRBV20-1 and J is TRBJ1-4; D remains unclear. Germline values: CDR1 DFQATT, CDR2 SNEGSKA (reference sequence). The CDR3 is 11 amino acids. V lost 0 bases, J lost 7 bases, and 3 bases lay in between. The CDR3 protein is CSARETEKLFF. In DNA form, the CDR3 reads TGCAGTGCTAGAGAGACTGAAAAACTGTTTTTT.

The gene calls are TRBV2 and TRBJ2-1; perhaps TRBD1 as D (6 bases). This CDR3 contains 13 residues. CDR1 is SNHLY, CDR2 FYNNEI, per germline. V was pared by 3 bases and J by 10 bases, with 13 bases between. CDR3 sequence reads: CASSERTVGEQFF. The CDR3 coding sequence is TGTGCCAGCAGTGAGCGGACAGTCGGAGAGCAGTTCTTC. The whole variable domain, filled in from reference TRBV2 and TRBJ2-1, reads EPEVTQTPSHQVTQMGQEVILRCVPISNHLYFYWYRQILGQKVEFLVSFYNNEISEKSEIFDDQFSVERPDGSNFTLKIRSTKLEDSAMYFCASSERTVGEQFFGPGTRLTVL.

Turning to this clonotype: A much larger clone lies one base from this, so it may be a read error. The rearrangement links TRBV20-1 to TRBJ1-2; TRBD1 aligns across 9 bases. The germline CDR1 and CDR2 sequences are DFQATT and SNEGSKA (reference sequence). There are 11 residues in the CDR3. CDR3 DNA: TGCAGACCGGGACAGGGCGCTGGCTACACCTTC. This codes for CRPGQGAGYTF.

This clonotype was seen only a few times. The CDR3 here is CSVGGRMNTEAFF. The CDR3 DNA sequence: TGCAGCGTTGGGGGGCGGATGAACACTGAAGCTTTCTTT. The chain has TRBV29-1 and TRBJ1-1, with D maybe TRBD1 (6 bases). Germline CDR1 and CDR2: SQVTM and ANQGSEA. This CDR3 region has 13 residues. Trimming left V 4 bases short and J 0 bases short, with 9 bases between.

The chain couples TRBV5-1 to TRBJ2-7; D gene uncertain. The CDR3 has 14 amino acids. The V end was cut by 0 bases, the J end by 6 bases, with 13 bases between. Germline CDR1 SGHRS, CDR2 YFSETQ. The CDR3 DNA reads as TGCGCCAGCAGCTTGGCAGGATCATCGGGCGAGCAGTACTTC. As protein: CASSLAGSSGEQYF.

At least ten counts were recorded for this clonotype. The chain uses TRBV5-1 and TRBJ2-1, with 7 bases aligning to TRBD2. The CDR3 length is 14 residues. V was pared by 0 bases and J by 9 bases, with 6 bases of the junction left unmatched. Germline V gene data show CDR1 as SGHRS and CDR2 as YFSETQ. CDR3 sequence reads: CASSLVVGLGEQFF. CDR3 in DNA: TGCGCCAGCAGCTTGGTTGTAGGACTAGGTGAGCAGTTCTTC.

This clonotype showed up just a few times. The chain combines TRBV20-1 with TRBJ2-5; TRBD2 agrees at 7 bases. Germline CDR1 reads DFQATT; CDR2 reads SNEGSKA (reference sequence). Unmatched junction bases numbered 9, after V lost 3 bases and J lost 2 bases. CDR3 size: 15 residues. The CDR3 region has the DNA TGCAGTGCTAGTTCCCGAGGGAGGGAACAAGAGACCCAGTACTTC. Translation: CSASSRGREQETQYF.

In its sample, this clonotype was seen a few times. The genes are TRBV7-9 and TRBJ1-1; no definite D call. Germline lookup yields CDR1 SEHNR and CDR2 FQNEAQ (reference sequence). This CDR3 is built from 14 residues. V was pared by 4 bases and J by 2 bases, with 11 bases between. The CDR3 nucleotides are TGTGCCAGCAGCTCCCCCAGAAAAAACACTGAAGCTTTCTTT. Its protein is CASSSPRKNTEAFF.

The rearrangement uses TRBV10-3 and TRBJ2-1, with TRBD1 matching 10 bases. Looked up from germline, CDR1 is ENHRY and CDR2 is SYGVKD. The junction had 6 bases not matched to a gene; V was cut back by 4 bases and J by 6 bases. The CDR3 consists of 15 residues. CDR3 DNA: TGTGCCATCAGTGCCGGGACAGGGGTTGGCAATGAGCAGTTCTTC. Residues: CAISAGTGVGNEQFF.

The chain uses TRBV11-1 and TRBJ2-5, with TRBD2 identical over 8 bases. V was clipped by 6 bases and J by 8 bases; unmatched bases: 11. Looked up from germline, CDR1 is SGHAT and CDR2 is FQDESV (reference sequence). CDR3 length equals 14 residues. The chain's CDR3 is CASSPPGLGQTQYF. As DNA, the CDR3 is TGTGCCAGCAGTCCGCCGGGACTAGGTCAAACCCAGTACTTC.

This clonotype was counted between two and nine times. The DNA for the CDR3 is TGTGCCAGCAGCGGGAGAGGGGCGCGGCAAGAGACCCAGTACTTC. Its protein is CASSGRGARQETQYF. The chain employs TRBV7-8 and TRBJ2-5; the D gene could be TRBD1 or TRBD2 (5 bases each). Trimming shortened V by 5 bases and J by 2 bases, and 15 bases separated the two germline ends. Germline V CDR1 and CDR2: SGHVS, FQNEAQ. The CDR3 spans 15 residues.

About this clonotype: A much larger clone lies a single base off, so this may be a read error. The V call is TRBV12-3 or TRBV12-4, the J call TRBJ2-5; D is perhaps TRBD1 (5 bases). V gave up 1 base and J gave up 5 bases, with 11 bases separating them. The CDR3 runs 14 residues. This CDR3 is CASSLGQTFETQYF. The CDR3 DNA reads as TGTGCCAGCAGTTTAGGACAGACGTTTGAGACCCAGTACTTC.

This clonotype was observed many times. The V gene is TRBV12-3 or TRBV12-4, the J gene TRBJ1-5, with D perhaps TRBD1 (6 bases). V shed 4 bases and J shed 9 bases, with 22 bases lying between them. The CDR3 is made up of 16 amino acids. The CDR3 sequence: CASSYRVGGELWPQHF. Here the CDR3 DNA reads TGTGCCAGCAGTTACAGGGTCGGAGGAGAACTGTGGCCCCAGCATTTT.

J is TRBJ2-7 and V is TRBV4-2, with D unresolved. The CDR3 length is 13 residues. V was pared by 0 bases and J by 6 bases, with 9 bases between. Germline assignment: CDR1 LGHNA and CDR2 YNFKEQ. DNA of the CDR3: TGTGCCAGCAGCCAAGATGACTCTCGCGAGCAGTACTTC. This translates into CASSQDDSREQYF.

This clonotype was counted ten times or more. The chain combines TRBV2 with TRBJ1-4, with D perhaps matching TRBD1 (5 bases). CDR1 is SNHLY, CDR2 FYNNEI, per germline. The CDR3 consists of 14 residues. Trimming removed 7 bases at V and 4 bases at J, with 13 bases between. CDR3 DNA sequence: TGTGCCAGCACCCCTGGGGCGGATAATGAAAAACTGTTTTTT. Amino acids: CASTPGADNEKLFF.

This clonotype was picked up a small number of times. The chain joins TRBV12-3 or TRBV12-4 to TRBJ1-5; 7 bases are shared with TRBD1. This CDR3 has 15 amino acids. Germline trimming cut 6 bases from V and 3 bases from J; bases unmatched to any gene: 8. Here the CDR3 DNA reads TGTGCCAGCAGCCGACCAGGACAGGACAATCAGCCCCAGCATTTT. This codes for CASSRPGQDNQPQHF.

In this sample, this clonotype turned up a few times. The J gene is TRBJ2-7, the V gene TRBV11-1; TRBD1 is a possible D gene (5 bases). Between the trimmed V and J ends, which lost 2 bases and 5 bases, there was a span of 13 bases. Per the germline V gene, CDR1 is SGHAT and CDR2 is FQDESV (reference sequence). This CDR3 has 14 residues. CDR3 sequence (DNA): TGTGCCAGCAGCTTAAAAACAGGCACCCACGAGCAGTACTTC. It codes for CASSLKTGTHEQYF.

This clonotype was picked up a small number of times. V and J are TRBV19 and TRBJ2-7, with 10 bases aligning to TRBD1. CDR3 length: 13 amino acids. The V segment lost 3 bases and the J segment 4 bases; nucleotides outside the gene matches: 0. The germline V gene encodes CDR1 LNHDA and CDR2 SQIVND (reference sequence). The CDR3 here is CASSMDRGYEQYF. CDR3 DNA: TGTGCCAGTAGTATGGACAGGGGGTACGAGCAGTACTTC.

The chain couples TRBV20-1 to TRBJ2-7, with D perhaps matching TRBD1 (5 bases). The CDR3 is 13 amino acids. The germline CDR1 and CDR2 sequences are DFQATT and SNEGSKA (reference sequence). V shed 4 bases and J shed 3 bases, with 13 bases lying between them. CDR3 bases: TGCAGTGCTAACCTAGACAGCTACTACGAGCAGTACTTC. Translation gives CSANLDSYYEQYF.

The chain is built from TRBV12-3 or TRBV12-4 and TRBJ2-7; TRBD2 agrees at 12 bases. The CDR3 loop spans 16 amino acids. The V and J ends lost 1 base and 4 bases, in that order; junction bases with no gene match: 5. CDR3 protein: CASSLDSTSGRYEQYF. CDR3 sequence (DNA): TGTGCCAGCAGTTTAGATTCGACTAGCGGGAGATACGAGCAGTACTTC.

This clonotype appeared many times. The chain recombines TRBV2 with TRBJ2-7; D remains unclear. The V gene's germline CDR1 is SNHLY and CDR2 FYNNEI. V dropped 8 bases and J dropped 5 bases, with 22 bases sitting between them. CDR3 length: 15 residues. DNA for the CDR3: TGTGCCAGCGTAACGGAAGCTAGATTGGGGAACGAGCAGTACTTC. It yields the protein CASVTEARLGNEQYF.

This clonotype has only a few counts. This chain joins TRBV5-1 and TRBJ2-2, with 7 bases aligning to TRBD1. CDR1 and CDR2 (germline): SGHRS, YFSETQ. CDR3 length: 16 residues. The V gene end was trimmed by 4 bases and the J gene end by 1 base; junction bases not matched to a gene: 7. The CDR3 DNA reads as TGCGCCAGCAGCGCCCGACAGGGATGGAACACCGGGGAGCTGTTTTTT. Translation gives CASSARQGWNTGELFF.

Ten or more counts support this clonotype. The genes are TRBV12-3 or TRBV12-4 and TRBJ2-2, with 7 bases that match TRBD1. This CDR3 is 15 amino acids long. Trimming took 7 bases from V and 1 from J; bases not matched to a gene: 6. CDR3 bases: TGTGCCAGCACCGTCCAGGGGGTGAACACCGGGGAGCTGTTTTTT. It translates to CASTVQGVNTGELFF.